This T cell receptor (beta chain) was recovered during a study of T cells in Graves' hyperthyroidism and ophthalmopathy (dated 2019 in TCRdb). Context from the whole study: Peripheral blood samples were taken at the time of initial diagnosis, prior to any treatment. A discovery cohort of approximately 100 patients, about 40 with Graves' ophthalmopathy and under 60 with stable Graves' hyperthyroidism, was used to find distinguishing TCR V-J signatures. Whether ophthalmopathy could be predicted prospectively was tested in an independent validation cohort made up of under 20 hyperthyroidism patients plus 17 patients who later progressed to ophthalmopathy. The approximately 100 discovery patients were randomly divided into training and test sets at a 7:3 ratio. Thyroid tissue and blood T-cell repertoires from about six Graves' hyperthyroidism patients were also compared in the study. After blood sampling, hyperthyroidism patients were treated with methimazole at a starting dose of 30 mg daily, and ophthalmopathy patients were treated with high-dose intravenous methylprednisolone. TCR Vbeta CDR3 sequencing of 130 to 150 peripheral blood samples (approximately 44 ophthalmopathy, about 75 hyperthyroidism and approximately 17 progressor patients) is reported in the paper. The full study reports these points: A model built on a 13 V-J signature distinguished ophthalmopathy from stable hyperthyroidism, reaching roughly 88% sensitivity and 81% to 83% specificity in cross-validation and 80%/75% in testing. In validation, progression to ophthalmopathy was predicted by the model with 70.59% sensitivity and 72% to 85% specificity, a median of approximately 6.5 months before onset. No statistical method was used to fix the sample size in advance, and group allocation was not hidden from the investigators. Most expanded thyroid clonotypes (frequency above 0.001) were also found in blood, which suggests that blood repertoires may mirror thyroid immune responses.

This clonotype was detected a few times. This receptor's antigen is unknown. Qualities for individual bases were not recorded, and no much larger clone is one base off. The TCR beta CDR3 regions were amplified from RNA transcripts. A first-round RT-PCR of the TCR CDR3 used the HTBI primer set with the Qiagen OneStep RT-PCR kit. Libraries were constructed in a second round of multiplex PCR, after which size selection and purification were performed. Libraries were sequenced paired-end with 100 bp reads on an Illumina HiSeq2000. As for the authors' bioinformatics: SOAPnuke was used to process the raw data, removing reads that contained adapters or uncalled bases, had a mean Phred below 15, or lacked an exact match to the constant primer or identifier. High-quality paired reads were merged using COPE v1.2.5, and each unique nucleotide sequence was defined as a clonotype. MiTCR v1.1 was used to align the clonotypes against IMGT TRBV, TRBD and TRBJ reference segments. The analysis included only V-J combinations with a frequency above 0.0001, which together covered roughly 99% of the repertoires. The TCS score was defined as F50 (clonal expansion) divided by E x V (chaos), with BLOSUM62-based TCRdist calculated between CDR3 peptides within each V-J. Welch's t-statistics and random forest reduced several hundred V-J features to about 13, which were used in a naive Bayes classifier (R e1071). Through fastp at Q25 and MiXCR, TCRdb rebuilt clones from the public reads, retaining in-frame beta chains. A single entry per CDR3 protein holds the most common genes and DNA from its merged rows. In this record, the V and J calls reflect TCRdb's handling and not the investigators' own analysis. This sample is represented by hundreds of thousands of distinct CDR3 sequences; approximately 15% of them were singletons. The top ten constitute under 7% of the sample.

Hyperthyroidism patients were newly diagnosed, had a disease duration of under 2 months, and were aged 18 to 65 years. The study excluded patients with uncontrolled infections, other autoimmune diseases, pregnancy or lactation. Diagnoses relied on clinical symptoms, serum thyroxine and TRAb, thyroid ultrasound and orbital computed tomography. Blood from progressor patients was drawn when they were first diagnosed with hyperthyroidism, before any ophthalmopathy symptoms appeared. Ficoll-Paque density gradient centrifugation was used to isolate PBMCs from 8 to 10 ml of fresh peripheral blood. Progressor patients were initially diagnosed with Graves' hyperthyroidism and developed ophthalmopathy during follow-up. Total RNA was extracted with Trizol reagent, and quality was checked on an Agilent 2100 Bioanalyzer. The sequenced sample was blood. This clonotype originated in a woman aged 30 to 39 with Graves' hyperthyroidism that later progressed to Graves' ophthalmopathy.

CDR3 protein: CASSSHGQGIGTF. The base sequence is TGTGCCAGCAGCTCCCACGGACAGGGAATCGGCACCTTC. Here the chain combines TRBV7-9 and TRBJ1-2; 8 bases in the middle match TRBD1. V loses 4 bases at its end and J loses 13 bases; junction bases beyond the gene matches: 11. From its cysteine to its phenylalanine, the CDR3 spans 13 amino acids. Only the CDR3 part of the read is kept: 39 bases, read in frame from the first base. From a lookup of the germline V gene (reference sequence), CDR1 and CDR2 are SEHNR and FQNEAQ. With the portions outside the CDR3 filled from the reference TRBV7-9 and TRBJ1-2 genes, the complete variable region becomes DTGVSQNPRHKITKRGQNVTFRCDPISEHNRLYWYRQTLGQGPEFLTYFQNEAQLEKSRLLSDRFSAERPKGSFSTLEIQRTEQGDSAMYLCASSSHGQGIGTFGSGTRLTVV.